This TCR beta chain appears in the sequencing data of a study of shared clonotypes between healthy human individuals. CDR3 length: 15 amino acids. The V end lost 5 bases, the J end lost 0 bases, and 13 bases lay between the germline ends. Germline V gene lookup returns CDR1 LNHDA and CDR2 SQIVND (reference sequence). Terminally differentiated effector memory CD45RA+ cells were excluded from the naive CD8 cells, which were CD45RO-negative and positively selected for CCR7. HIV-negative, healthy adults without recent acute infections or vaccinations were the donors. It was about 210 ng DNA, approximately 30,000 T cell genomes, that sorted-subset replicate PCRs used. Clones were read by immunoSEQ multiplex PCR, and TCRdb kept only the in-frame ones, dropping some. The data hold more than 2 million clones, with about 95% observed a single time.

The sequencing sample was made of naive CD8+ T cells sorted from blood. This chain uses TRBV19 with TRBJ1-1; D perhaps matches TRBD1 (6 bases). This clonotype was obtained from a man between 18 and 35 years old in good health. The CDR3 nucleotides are TGTGCCAGTAGTGTGGGACACCCCCTGAACACTGAAGCTTTCTTT. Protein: CASSVGHPLNTEAFF.